The rows below give T cell receptor beta chains drawn from one sample of a study of blood T cell repertoires in COVID-19. Some clones are missing from TCRdb's copy, which holds only in-frame ones; the method was immunoSEQ multiplex PCR. The profile covers more than 250,000 clones, with about 92% appearing a single time and about 18% taken by the ten largest. Input material: PBMCs or T cells enriched from blood (not recorded which). These receptors were taken from a woman under 40 who had recovered from COVID-19. Each CDR3 is given with its conserved first and last residue. The order of the fields is V gene, J gene, clone size, D gene, CDR3 DNA, CDR3 protein. The D gene is left open where the match is weak. Part of the rows lack a size; the others show once, few, many or a class for expanded clones.

>TRBV5-6|TRBJ1-1|NA|NA
TGTGCCAGCCAAAGCCCAATGAACACTGAAGCTTTCTTT
CASQSPMNTEAFF
>TRBV18|TRBJ2-3|NA|TRBD1
TGTGCCAGCTCACCGGGACAGGGGGTAGATACGCAGTATTTT
CASSPGQGVDTQYF
>TRBV7-2|TRBJ1-1|NA|TRBD1
TGTGCCAGCAGCTCCACAGGGGTCGGCGGCACTGAAGCTTTCTTT
CASSSTGVGGTEAFF
>TRBV10-3|TRBJ1-2|NA|NA
TGTGCCATCAGGGGGACATCGGCCTCGGAATTTGGCTACACCTTC
CAIRGTSASEFGYTF
>TRBV24-1|TRBJ2-1|NA|NA
TGTGCCACCAGTGATTTTTGGGGGGGCTGGCAGTTCTTC
CATSDFWGGWQFF
>TRBV23-1|TRBJ1-1|NA|NA
TGCGCCAGCGGGCCACCCGGGACACAGAAAGAAAAGAACACTGAAGCTTTCTTT
CASGPPGTQKEKNTEAFF
>TRBV5-5|TRBJ1-1|NA|NA
TGTGCCAGCAGCTTGGGGTTCGTAGGGGCGAACACTGAAGCTTTCTTT
CASSLGFVGANTEAFF
>TRBV19|TRBJ1-6|NA|NA
TGTGCCAGTAGTATAGGCTCGAGCTCCTATAATTCACCCCTCCACTTT
CASSIGSSSYNSPLHF
>TRBV27|TRBJ1-5|NA|TRBD1
TGTGCCAGCAGTGCCGGGACAGGGGTCAGGCAGCCCCAGCATTTT
CASSAGTGVRQPQHF
>TRBV18|TRBJ2-6|NA|NA
TGTGCCAGCTCACCGATACAGGGAGTTGGGGCCAACGTCCTGACTTTC
CASSPIQGVGANVLTF
>TRBV7-3|TRBJ2-1|NA|NA
TGTGCCAGCAGCTTATCTGGCGGGAATGAGCAGTTCTTC
CASSLSGGNEQFF
>TRBV27|TRBJ2-1|NA|NA
TGTGCCAGCAGCTTGGAAAGGGGGAGAAGTGATGAGCAGTTCTTC
CASSLERGRSDEQFF
>TRBV7-8|TRBJ1-6|NA|NA
TGTGCCAGCAGCCTAGAGGCACGGGTCCCTAATTCACCCCTCCACTTT
CASSLEARVPNSPLHF
>TRBV6-5|TRBJ1-4|NA|NA
TGTGCCAGCAGTTACCCCCCAGGGGTAGGTCGTGAAAAACTGTTTTTT
CASSYPPGVGREKLFF
>TRBV5-1|TRBJ1-1|NA|TRBD1
TGCGCCAGCAGCGGGGGCGGGACAGCCATGAACACTGAAGCTTTCTTT
CASSGGGTAMNTEAFF
>TRBV11-2|TRBJ2-7|NA|TRBD2
TGTGCCAGCAGCTTAGGCGGGGGGTCCTACGAGCAGTACTTC
CASSLGGGSYEQYF
>TRBV3-1/TRBV3-2|TRBJ1-2|few|TRBD1
TGTGCCAGCCGGAGGACAGGGCAAGACTATGGCTACACCTTC
CASRRTGQDYGYTF